This T cell receptor beta chain was captured in a study of blood T cell repertoires in COVID-19. TCRdb's table, derived via immunoSEQ multiplex PCR, lists solely in-frame clones and lacks some. Here the sample spans approximately 230,000 clones, over 75% being singletons. V was trimmed by 8 bases and J by 3 bases, leaving 7 bases between them. CDR1 and CDR2 (germline): LNHDA, SQIVND (reference sequence). This CDR3 comprises 12 residues. The chain is built from TRBV19 and TRBJ2-2, with no clear D. Material for sequencing was PBMCs or T cells enriched from blood (not recorded which). This TCR derives from a man between 18 and 35 years old who had recovered from COVID-19. The CDR3 coding sequence is TGTGCCAGTGCGCGGTACACCGGGGAGCTGTTTTTT. Amino acids: CASARYTGELFF.